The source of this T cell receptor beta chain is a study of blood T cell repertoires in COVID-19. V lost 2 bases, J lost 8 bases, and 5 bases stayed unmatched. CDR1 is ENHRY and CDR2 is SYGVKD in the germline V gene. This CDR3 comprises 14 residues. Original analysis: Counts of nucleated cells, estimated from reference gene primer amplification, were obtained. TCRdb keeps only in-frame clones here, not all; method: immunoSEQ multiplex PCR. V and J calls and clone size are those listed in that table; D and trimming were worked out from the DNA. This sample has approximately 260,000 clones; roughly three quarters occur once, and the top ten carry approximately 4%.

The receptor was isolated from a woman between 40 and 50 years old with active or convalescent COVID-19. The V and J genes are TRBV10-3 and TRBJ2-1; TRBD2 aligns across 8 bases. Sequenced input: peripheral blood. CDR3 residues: CAISEMAGGYEQFF. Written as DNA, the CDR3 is TGTGCCATCAGTGAGATGGCGGGGGGCTATGAGCAGTTCTTC.